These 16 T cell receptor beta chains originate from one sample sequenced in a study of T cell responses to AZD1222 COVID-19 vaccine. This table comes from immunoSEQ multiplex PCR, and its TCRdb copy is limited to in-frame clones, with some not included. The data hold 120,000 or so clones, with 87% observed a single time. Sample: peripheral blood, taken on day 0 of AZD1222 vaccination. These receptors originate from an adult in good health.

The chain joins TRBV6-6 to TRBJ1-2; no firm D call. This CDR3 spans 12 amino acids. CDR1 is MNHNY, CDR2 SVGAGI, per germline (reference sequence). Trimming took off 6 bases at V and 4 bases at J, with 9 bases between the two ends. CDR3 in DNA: TGTGCCAGCAGCTCTGCAGTCTATGGCTACACCTTC. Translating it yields CASSSAVYGYTF.

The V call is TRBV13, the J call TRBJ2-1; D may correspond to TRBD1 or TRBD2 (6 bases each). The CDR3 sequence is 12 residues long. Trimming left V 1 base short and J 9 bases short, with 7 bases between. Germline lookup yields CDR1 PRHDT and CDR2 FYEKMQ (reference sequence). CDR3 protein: CASSLEGGEQFF. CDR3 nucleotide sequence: TGTGCCAGCAGCTTAGAGGGGGGTGAGCAGTTCTTC.

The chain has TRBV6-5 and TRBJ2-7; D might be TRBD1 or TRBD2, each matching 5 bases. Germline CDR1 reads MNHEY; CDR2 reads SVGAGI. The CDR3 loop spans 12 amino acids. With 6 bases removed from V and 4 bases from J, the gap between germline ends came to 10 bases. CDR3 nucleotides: TGTGCCAGCAGCCCGGGACCTTACGAGCAGTACTTC. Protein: CASSPGPYEQYF.

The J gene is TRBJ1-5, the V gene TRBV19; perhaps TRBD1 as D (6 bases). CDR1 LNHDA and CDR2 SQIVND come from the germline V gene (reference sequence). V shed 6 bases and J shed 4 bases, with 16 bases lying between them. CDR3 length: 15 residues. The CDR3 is CASRGAGARNQPQHF. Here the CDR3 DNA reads TGTGCCAGTAGGGGTGCGGGGGCGCGGAATCAGCCCCAGCATTTT.

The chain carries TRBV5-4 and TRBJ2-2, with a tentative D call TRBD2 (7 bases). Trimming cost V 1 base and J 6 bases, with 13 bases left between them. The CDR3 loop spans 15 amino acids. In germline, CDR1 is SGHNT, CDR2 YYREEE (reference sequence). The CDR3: CASSLRGAGPGELFF. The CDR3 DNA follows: TGTGCCAGCAGCTTGCGGGGGGCCGGGCCCGGGGAGCTGTTTTTT.

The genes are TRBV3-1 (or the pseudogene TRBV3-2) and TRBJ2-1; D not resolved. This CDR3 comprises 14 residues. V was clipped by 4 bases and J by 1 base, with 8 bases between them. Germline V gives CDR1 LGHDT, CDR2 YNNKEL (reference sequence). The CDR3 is CASSPLGSYNEQFF. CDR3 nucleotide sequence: TGTGCCAGCAGCCCCTTGGGGTCCTACAATGAGCAGTTCTTC.

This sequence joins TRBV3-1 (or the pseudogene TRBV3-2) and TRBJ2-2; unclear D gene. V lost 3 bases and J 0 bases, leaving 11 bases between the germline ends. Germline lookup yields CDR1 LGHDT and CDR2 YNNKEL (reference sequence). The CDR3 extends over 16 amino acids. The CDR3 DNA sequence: TGTGCCAGCAGCCAGTTCACTGCGGCGAACACCGGGGAGCTGTTTTTT. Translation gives CASSQFTAANTGELFF.

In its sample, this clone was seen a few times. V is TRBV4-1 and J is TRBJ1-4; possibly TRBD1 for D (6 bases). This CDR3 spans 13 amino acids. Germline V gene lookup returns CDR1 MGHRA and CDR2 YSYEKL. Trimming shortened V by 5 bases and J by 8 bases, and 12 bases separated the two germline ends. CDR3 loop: CASSKGGREKLFF. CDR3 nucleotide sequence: TGCGCCAGCAGCAAAGGGGGGAGAGAAAAACTGTTTTTT.

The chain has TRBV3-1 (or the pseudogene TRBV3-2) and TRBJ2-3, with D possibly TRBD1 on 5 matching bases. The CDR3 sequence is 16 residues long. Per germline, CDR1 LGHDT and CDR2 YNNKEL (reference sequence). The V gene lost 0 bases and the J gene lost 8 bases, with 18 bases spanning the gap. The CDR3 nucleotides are TGTGCCAGCAGCCAAGATATGAAGGGGTCAAGGACTACGCAGTATTTT. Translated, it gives CASSQDMKGSRTTQYF.

The CDR3 sequence: CASSEGLDRVNTEAFF. CDR3 DNA: TGTGCCAGCAGCGAGGGATTGGACAGAGTGAACACTGAAGCTTTCTTT. The gene calls are TRBV9 and TRBJ1-1, with D perhaps matching TRBD1 (6 bases). There are 16 residues in the CDR3. The germline V gene encodes CDR1 SGDLS and CDR2 YYNGEE. Trimming took off 3 bases at V and 0 bases at J, with 15 bases between the two ends.

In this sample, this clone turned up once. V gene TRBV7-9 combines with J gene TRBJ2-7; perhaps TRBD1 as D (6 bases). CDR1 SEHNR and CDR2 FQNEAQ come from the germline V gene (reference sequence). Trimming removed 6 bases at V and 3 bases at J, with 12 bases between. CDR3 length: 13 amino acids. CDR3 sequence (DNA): TGTGCCAGCAGAAGCCCAGGGGTCTACGAGCAGTACTTC. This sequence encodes CASRSPGVYEQYF.

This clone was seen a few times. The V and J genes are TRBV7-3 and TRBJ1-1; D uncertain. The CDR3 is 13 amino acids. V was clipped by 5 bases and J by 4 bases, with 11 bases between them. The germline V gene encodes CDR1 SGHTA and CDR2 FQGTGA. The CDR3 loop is CASSQSIGTEAFF. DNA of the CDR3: TGTGCCAGCAGCCAATCTATAGGCACTGAAGCTTTCTTT.

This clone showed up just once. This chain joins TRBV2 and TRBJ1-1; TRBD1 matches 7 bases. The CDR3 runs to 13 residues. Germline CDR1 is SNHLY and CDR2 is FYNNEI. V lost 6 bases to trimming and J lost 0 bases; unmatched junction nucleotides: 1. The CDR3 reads CASRGQLNTEAFF. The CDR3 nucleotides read TGTGCCAGCAGGGGACAGTTGAACACTGAAGCTTTCTTT. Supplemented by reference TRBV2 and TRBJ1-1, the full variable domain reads EPEVTQTPSHQVTQMGQEVILRCVPISNHLYFYWYRQILGQKVEFLVSFYNNEISEKSEIFDDQFSVERPDGSNFTLKIRSTKLEDSAMYFCASRGQLNTEAFFGQGTRLTVV.

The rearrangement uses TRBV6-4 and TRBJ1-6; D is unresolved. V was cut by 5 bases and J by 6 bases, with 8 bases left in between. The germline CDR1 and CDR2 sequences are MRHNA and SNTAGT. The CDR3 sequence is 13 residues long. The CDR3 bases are TGTGCCAGCAGTCCACAGCCTAATTCACCCCTCCACTTT. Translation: CASSPQPNSPLHF.

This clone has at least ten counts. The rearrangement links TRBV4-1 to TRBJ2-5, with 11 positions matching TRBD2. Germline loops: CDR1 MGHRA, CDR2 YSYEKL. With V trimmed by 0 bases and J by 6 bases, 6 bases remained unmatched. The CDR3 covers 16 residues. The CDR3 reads CASSQDLAGGPKTQYF. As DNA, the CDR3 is TGCGCCAGCAGCCAAGATTTAGCGGGGGGGCCAAAGACCCAGTACTTC.

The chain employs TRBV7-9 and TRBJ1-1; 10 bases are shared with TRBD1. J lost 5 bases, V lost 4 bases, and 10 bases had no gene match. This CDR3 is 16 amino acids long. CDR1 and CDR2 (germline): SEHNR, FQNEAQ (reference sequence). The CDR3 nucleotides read TGTGCCAGCAGCTCGGGACAGGGGATGACGATTACTGAAGCTTTCTTT. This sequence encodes CASSSGQGMTITEAFF.